The subject of this entry is one T cell receptor beta chain. This sample was taken from a study of blood T cell repertoires in COVID-19. About the study: T cells, B-cell-depleted T cells, or PBMCs supplied cDNA or gDNA.

Followed over time, Seattle patients had been enrolled while infection was active. Study processing details: From reference gene primer amplification, estimates of nucleated cell counts were derived. TCRdb's copy holds only in-frame clones and misses some; the assay was immunoSEQ multiplex PCR. The DNA gave D and trimming, while V, J and clone size come from that table. The sample holds approximately 170,000 clones, roughly 84% seen once. The sequencing input was peripheral blood. This receptor was obtained from a man older than 75 with COVID-19, enrolled during active disease.

This chain's CDR3 is CASSWGVRGNQPQHF. CDR3 sequence (DNA): TGTGCCAGCAGCTGGGGGGTAAGGGGCAATCAGCCCCAGCATTTT. The chain carries TRBV11-2 and TRBJ1-5, with D possibly matching TRBD1 (5 bases). The V gene lost 4 bases and the J gene lost 2 bases, with 12 bases spanning the gap. Germline CDR1 reads SGHAT; CDR2 reads FQNNGV. The CDR3 runs to 15 residues.